This paragraph reports one TCR beta chain. The sample comes from a study of blood T cell repertoires in COVID-19. Study summary: Cohort 3 recovery required two negative PCRs, clearance, or symptom resolution.

As handled by the study authors: By means of reference gene primer amplification, nucleated cell counts were estimated. Some clones are missing from TCRdb's copy, which holds only in-frame ones; the method was immunoSEQ multiplex PCR. D and trimming come from the DNA, and the V and J calls and clone size come from that table. The repertoire includes around 190,000 clones, 85% to 90% of them detected once, and just under 25% sits in the top ten. Per the germline V gene, CDR1 is KGHDR and CDR2 is SFDVKD. Trimming took off 0 bases at V and 2 bases at J, with 13 bases between the two ends. CDR3 length: 17 residues. Clinical histories supplied by participants themselves formed the basis of cohort assignment.

The clonotype originates from a woman aged 40 to 49 in a cohort exposed to, infected with or recovered from COVID-19 (not recorded which). Sequenced: PBMCs or T cells enriched from blood (not recorded which). V and J are TRBV24-1 and TRBJ2-1; D might be TRBD1 (5 bases). CDR3 nucleotide sequence: TGTGCCACCAGTGATTTGGGCCTCACAGGTACCTACAATGAGCAGTTCTTC. Translated: CATSDLGLTGTYNEQFF.